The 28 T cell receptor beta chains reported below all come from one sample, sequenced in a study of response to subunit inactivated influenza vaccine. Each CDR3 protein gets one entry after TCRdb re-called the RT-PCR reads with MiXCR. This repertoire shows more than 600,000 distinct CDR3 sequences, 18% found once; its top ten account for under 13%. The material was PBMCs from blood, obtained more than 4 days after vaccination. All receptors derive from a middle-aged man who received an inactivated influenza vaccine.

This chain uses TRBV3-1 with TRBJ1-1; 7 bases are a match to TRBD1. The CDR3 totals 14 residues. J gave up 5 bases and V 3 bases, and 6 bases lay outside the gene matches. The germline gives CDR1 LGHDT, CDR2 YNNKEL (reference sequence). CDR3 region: CASSQGRGQTEAFF. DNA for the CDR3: TGTGCCAGCAGCCAGGGAAGGGGGCAAACTGAAGCTTTCTTT.

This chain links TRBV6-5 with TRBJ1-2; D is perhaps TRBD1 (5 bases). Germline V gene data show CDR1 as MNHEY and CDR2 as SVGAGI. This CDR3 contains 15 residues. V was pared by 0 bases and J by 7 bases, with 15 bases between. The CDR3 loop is CASSYSGVRHCGYTF. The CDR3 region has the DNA TGTGCCAGCAGTTACTCGGGGGTCCGCCACTGTGGCTACACCTTC.

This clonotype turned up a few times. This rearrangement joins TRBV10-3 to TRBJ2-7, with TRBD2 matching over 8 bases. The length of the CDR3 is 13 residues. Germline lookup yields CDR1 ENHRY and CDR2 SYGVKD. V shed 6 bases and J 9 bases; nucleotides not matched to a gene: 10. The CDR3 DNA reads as TGTGCCATCAGAAACCTAGCGGGCGAAGGGCAGTACTTC. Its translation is CAIRNLAGEGQYF.

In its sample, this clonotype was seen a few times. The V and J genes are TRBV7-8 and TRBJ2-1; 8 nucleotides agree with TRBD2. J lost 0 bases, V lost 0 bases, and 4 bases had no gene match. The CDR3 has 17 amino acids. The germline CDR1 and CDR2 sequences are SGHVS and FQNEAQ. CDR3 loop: CASSLALSGSSYNEQFF. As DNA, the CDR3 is TGTGCCAGCAGCTTAGCGCTAAGCGGGAGCTCCTACAATGAGCAGTTCTTC.

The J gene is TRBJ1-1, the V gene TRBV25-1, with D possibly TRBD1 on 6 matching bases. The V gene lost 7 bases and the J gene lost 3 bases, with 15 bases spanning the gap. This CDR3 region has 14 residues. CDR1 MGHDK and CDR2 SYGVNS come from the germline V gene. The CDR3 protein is CASTRGRLDTEAFF. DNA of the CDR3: TGTGCCAGCACCCGGGGGCGCCTGGACACTGAAGCTTTCTTT.

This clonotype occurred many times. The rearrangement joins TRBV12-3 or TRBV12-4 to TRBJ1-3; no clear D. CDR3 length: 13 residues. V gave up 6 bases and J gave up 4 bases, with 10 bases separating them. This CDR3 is CASRKPTGNTIYF. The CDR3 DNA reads TGTGCCAGCAGAAAACCCACGGGAAACACCATATATTTT.

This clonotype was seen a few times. DNA for the CDR3: TGTGCCAGCAGTCCCACCCAGGGGACCCAGTGGTCACCCCTCCACTTT. Translated, it gives CASSPTQGTQWSPLHF. The chain employs TRBV6-1 and TRBJ1-6, with TRBD1 as a possible D gene (6 bases). Germline loops: CDR1 MNHNS, CDR2 SASEGT. This CDR3 contains 16 residues. The germline V and J ends were trimmed by 5 bases and 10 bases, with 21 bases remaining between them.

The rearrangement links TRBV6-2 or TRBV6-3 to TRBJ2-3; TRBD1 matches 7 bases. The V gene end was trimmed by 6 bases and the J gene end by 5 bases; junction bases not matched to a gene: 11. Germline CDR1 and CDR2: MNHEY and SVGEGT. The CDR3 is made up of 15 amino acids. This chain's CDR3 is CASRRRQGIKDTQYF. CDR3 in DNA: TGTGCCAGCAGACGCCGACAGGGAATAAAAGATACGCAGTATTTT.

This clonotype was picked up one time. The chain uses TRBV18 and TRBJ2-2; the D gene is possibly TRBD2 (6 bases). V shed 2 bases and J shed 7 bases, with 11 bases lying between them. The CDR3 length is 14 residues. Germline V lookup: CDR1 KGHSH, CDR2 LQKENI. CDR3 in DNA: TGTGCCAGCTCACCATCGGAGGGCCGCGGGGAGCTGTTTTTT. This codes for CASSPSEGRGELFF.

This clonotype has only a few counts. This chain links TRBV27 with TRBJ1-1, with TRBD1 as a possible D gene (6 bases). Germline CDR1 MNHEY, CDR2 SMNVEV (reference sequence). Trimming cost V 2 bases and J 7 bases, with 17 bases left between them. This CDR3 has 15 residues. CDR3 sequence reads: CASSLHLGAGGEAFF. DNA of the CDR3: TGTGCCAGCAGTTTACATTTGGGGGCCGGAGGTGAAGCTTTCTTT.

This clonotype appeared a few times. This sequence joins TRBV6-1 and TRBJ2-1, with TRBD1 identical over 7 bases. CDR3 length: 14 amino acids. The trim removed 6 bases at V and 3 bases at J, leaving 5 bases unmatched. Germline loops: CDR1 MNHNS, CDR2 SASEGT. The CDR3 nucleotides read TGTGCCAGCAGCCGGGACAGCAACTACAATGAGCAGTTCTTC. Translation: CASSRDSNYNEQFF.

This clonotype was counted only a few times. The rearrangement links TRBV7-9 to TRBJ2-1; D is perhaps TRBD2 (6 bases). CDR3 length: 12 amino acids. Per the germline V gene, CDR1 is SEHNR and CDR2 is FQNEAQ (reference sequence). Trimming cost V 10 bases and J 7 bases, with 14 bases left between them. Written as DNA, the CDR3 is TGTGCCACCCGGGAAGGGAGGAATGAGCAGTTCTTC. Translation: CATREGRNEQFF.

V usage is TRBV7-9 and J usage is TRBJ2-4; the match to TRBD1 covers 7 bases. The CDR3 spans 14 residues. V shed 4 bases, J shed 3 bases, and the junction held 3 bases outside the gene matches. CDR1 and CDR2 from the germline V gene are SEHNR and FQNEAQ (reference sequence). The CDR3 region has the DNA TGTGCCAGCAGCTCACAGGGGATCAAAAACATTCAGTACTTC. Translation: CASSSQGIKNIQYF.

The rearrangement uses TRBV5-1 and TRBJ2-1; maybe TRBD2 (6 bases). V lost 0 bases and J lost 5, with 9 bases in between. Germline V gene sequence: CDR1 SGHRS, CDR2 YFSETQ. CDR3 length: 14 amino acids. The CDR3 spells CASSLGTNNNEQFF. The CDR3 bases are TGCGCCAGCAGCTTGGGGACTAATAACAATGAGCAGTTCTTC.

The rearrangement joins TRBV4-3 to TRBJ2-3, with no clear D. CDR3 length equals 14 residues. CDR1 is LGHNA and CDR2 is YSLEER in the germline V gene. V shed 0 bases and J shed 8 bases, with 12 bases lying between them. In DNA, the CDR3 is TGCGCCAGCAGCCAAGATCTAGGTACGGGTACGCAGTATTTT. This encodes CASSQDLGTGTQYF.

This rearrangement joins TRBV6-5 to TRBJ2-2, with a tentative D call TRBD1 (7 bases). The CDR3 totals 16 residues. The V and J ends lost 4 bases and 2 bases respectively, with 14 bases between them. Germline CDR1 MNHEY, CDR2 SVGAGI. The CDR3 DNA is TGTGCCAGCAGTTCCCCCCAGGGGGGAAACACCGGGGAGCTGTTTTTT. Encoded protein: CASSSPQGGNTGELFF.

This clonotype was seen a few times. CDR3 amino acids: CASSQASRRNEQFF. Here the CDR3 DNA reads TGTGCCAGCAGCCAAGCTTCCCGCCGCAATGAGCAGTTCTTC. The gene calls are TRBV4-2 and TRBJ2-1; D gene unclear. The CDR3 is 14 amino acids. The V end was cut by 1 base, the J end by 6 bases, with 10 bases between. Germline-derived CDR1 and CDR2 are LGHNA and YNFKEQ.

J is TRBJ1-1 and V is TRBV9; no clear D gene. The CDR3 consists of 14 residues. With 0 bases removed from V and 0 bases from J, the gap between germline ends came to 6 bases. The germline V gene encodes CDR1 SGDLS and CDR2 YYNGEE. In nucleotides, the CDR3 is TGTGCCAGCAGCGTAGCAGGAATGAACACTGAAGCTTTCTTT. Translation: CASSVAGMNTEAFF.

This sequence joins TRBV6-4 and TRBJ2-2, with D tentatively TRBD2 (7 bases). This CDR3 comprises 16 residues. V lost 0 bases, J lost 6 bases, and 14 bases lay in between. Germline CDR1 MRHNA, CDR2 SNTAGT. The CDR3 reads CASSDSGGRTAGELFF. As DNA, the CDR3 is TGTGCCAGCAGTGACTCGGGGGGGCGAACCGCCGGGGAGCTGTTTTTT.

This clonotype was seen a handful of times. CDR3 loop: CSVEEDLAGESTDTQYF. The CDR3, as DNA: TGCAGCGTTGAAGAGGACCTAGCGGGCGAAAGCACAGATACGCAGTATTTT. The rearrangement joins TRBV29-1 to TRBJ2-3, with TRBD2 matching over 8 bases. This CDR3 is 17 amino acids long. J gave up 0 bases and V 0 bases, and 8 bases lay outside the gene matches. The V gene's germline CDR1 is SQVTM and CDR2 ANQGSEA.

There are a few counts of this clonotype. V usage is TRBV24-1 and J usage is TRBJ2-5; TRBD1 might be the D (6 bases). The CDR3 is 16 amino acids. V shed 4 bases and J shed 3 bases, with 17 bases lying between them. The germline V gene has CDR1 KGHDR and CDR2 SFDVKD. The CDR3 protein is CATSEPQGDGKETQYF. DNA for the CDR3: TGTGCCACCAGTGAGCCACAGGGAGACGGGAAAGAGACCCAGTACTTC.

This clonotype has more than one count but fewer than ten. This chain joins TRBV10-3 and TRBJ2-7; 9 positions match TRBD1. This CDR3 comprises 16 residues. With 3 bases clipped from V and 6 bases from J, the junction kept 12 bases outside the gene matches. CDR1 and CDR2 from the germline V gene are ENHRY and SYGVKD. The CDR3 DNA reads TGTGCCATCAGTGACACTGAGAGACAGGGGGGTCGCGAGCAGTACTTC. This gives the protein CAISDTERQGGREQYF.

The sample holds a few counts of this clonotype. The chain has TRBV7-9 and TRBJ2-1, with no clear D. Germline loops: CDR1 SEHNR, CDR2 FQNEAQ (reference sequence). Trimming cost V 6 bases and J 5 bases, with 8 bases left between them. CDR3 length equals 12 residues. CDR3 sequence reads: CASSPWDNEQFF. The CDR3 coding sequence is TGTGCCAGCAGTCCGTGGGACAATGAGCAGTTCTTC.

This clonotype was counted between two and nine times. In DNA, the CDR3 is TGTGCCAGCAGGTACTCGGGCACCCTCTCCTACAATGAGCAGTTCTTC. Its protein product is CASRYSGTLSYNEQFF. This chain joins TRBV28 and TRBJ2-1; no clear D gene. This CDR3 has 16 residues. Trimming removed 6 bases from V and 0 bases from J, with 15 bases in between. From germline, CDR1 is MDHEN and CDR2 SYDVKM.

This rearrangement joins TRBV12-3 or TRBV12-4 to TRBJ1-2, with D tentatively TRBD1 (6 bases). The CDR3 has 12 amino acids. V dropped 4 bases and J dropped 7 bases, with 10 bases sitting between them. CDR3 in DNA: TGTGCCAGCAGTTCGAGACAGGCTGGCTACACCTTC. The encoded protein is CASSSRQAGYTF.

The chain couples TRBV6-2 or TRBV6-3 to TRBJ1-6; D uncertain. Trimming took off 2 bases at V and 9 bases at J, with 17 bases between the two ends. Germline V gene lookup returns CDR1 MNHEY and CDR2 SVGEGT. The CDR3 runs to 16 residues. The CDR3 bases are TGTGCCAGCAGTTACCTCGGCCCAGAGGAGAGTTCACCCCTCCACTTT. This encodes CASSYLGPEESSPLHF.

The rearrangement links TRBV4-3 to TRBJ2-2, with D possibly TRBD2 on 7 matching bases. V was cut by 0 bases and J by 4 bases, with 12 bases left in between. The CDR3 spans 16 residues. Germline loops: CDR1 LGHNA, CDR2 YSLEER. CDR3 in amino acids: CASSQDPRGGTGELFF. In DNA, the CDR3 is TGCGCCAGCAGCCAAGATCCGAGGGGGGGCACCGGGGAGCTGTTTTTT.

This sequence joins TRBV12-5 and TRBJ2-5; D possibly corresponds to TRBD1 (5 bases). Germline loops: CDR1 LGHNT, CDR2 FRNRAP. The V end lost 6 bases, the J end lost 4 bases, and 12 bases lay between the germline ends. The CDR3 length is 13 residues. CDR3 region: CASGPDRGETQYF. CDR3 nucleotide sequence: TGTGCTAGTGGGCCCGATAGGGGAGAGACCCAGTACTTC.